This T cell receptor beta chain derives from a study of T cells in Graves' hyperthyroidism and ophthalmopathy. Broader study findings: Most thyroid clonotypes expanded above 0.001 appeared in blood too. In validation, the model predicted ophthalmopathy. These predictions came a median roughly seven months before onset.

Comments on this clonotype: Its cognate antigen is unknown.

V shed 0 bases and J 7 bases; nucleotides not matched to a gene: 9. The CDR3 spans 15 residues. Germline V gives CDR1 SGDLS, CDR2 YYNGEE. TCR beta CDR3 regions were amplified from RNA. First-round RT-PCR with HTBI primers amplified the TCR CDR3 region. TCRdb re-called the multiplex PCR reads with MiXCR, one entry per CDR3 protein. Among some 440,000 distinct CDR3 sequences listed, more than 15% were seen once. Sequencing was performed on blood. The chain recombines TRBV9 with TRBJ2-7; 8 bases fit TRBD2. The sequence derives from a woman aged 18-29 years with Graves' hyperthyroidism. The CDR3 loop is CASSVGGASGREQYF. The CDR3 DNA follows: TGTGCCAGCAGCGTAGGGGGGGCTAGCGGGCGGGAGCAGTACTTC.